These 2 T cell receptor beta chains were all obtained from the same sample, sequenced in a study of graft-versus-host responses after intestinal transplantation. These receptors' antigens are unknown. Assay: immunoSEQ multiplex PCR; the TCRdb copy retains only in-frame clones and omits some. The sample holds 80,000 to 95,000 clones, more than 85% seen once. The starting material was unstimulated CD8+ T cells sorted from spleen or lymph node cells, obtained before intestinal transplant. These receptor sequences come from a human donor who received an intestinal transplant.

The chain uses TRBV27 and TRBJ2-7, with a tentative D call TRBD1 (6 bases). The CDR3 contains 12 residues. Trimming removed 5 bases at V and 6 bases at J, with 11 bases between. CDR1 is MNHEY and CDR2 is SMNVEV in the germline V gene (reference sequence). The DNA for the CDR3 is TGTGCCAGCAGTCTACAGGGTTCCGAGCAGTACTTC. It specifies CASSLQGSEQYF.

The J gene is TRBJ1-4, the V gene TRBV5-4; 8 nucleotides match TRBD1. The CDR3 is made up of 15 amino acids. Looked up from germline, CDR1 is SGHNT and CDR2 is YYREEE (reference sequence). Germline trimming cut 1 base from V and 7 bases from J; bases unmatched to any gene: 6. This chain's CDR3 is CASSLRGQGGEKLFF. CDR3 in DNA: TGTGCCAGCAGCTTGCGAGGACAGGGTGGTGAAAAACTGTTTTTT.